The clone carrying this T cell receptor beta chain was picked up one time. These data are taken from a study of T cell changes during pregnancy in multiple sclerosis. Here immunoSEQ multiplex PCR was the method, and the copy in TCRdb shows in-frame clones only, minus some. Of tens of thousands of clones listed, over 75% are singletons. The CDR3 loop spans 17 amino acids. V was clipped by 1 base and J by 4 bases; unmatched bases: 11. Germline V CDR1 and CDR2: LGHNA, YNFKEQ. The sample here was CD8+ T cells from peripheral blood mononuclear cells, taken in the first trimester of pregnancy. The chain is built from TRBV4-2 and TRBJ2-3, with TRBD2 matching 7 bases. The TCR sequence derives from a female donor with multiple sclerosis, enrolled in a pregnancy study. The chain's CDR3 is CASSQVMGGEEADTQYF. CDR3 bases: TGTGCCAGCAGCCAAGTAATGGGGGGGGAAGAGGCAGATACGCAGTATTTT.